This entry lists 28 T cell receptor beta chains sequenced from one sample in a study of cytomegalovirus exposure and HLA in healthy donors. Use of 60 Vbeta and 13 Jbeta primers characterized the PCR. The data were produced by immunoSEQ multiplex PCR, yet TCRdb's version contains in-frame clones alone and is incomplete. The sample yields roughly 140,000 clones, around 79% seen once. The sample consisted of PBMCs. These receptors all stem from a human donor in good health.

V is TRBV7-2 and J is TRBJ1-4; TRBD1 matches 7 bases. The CDR3 runs to 16 residues. Trimming removed 1 base from V and 14 bases from J; junction bases left unmatched: 16. The germline gives CDR1 SGHTA, CDR2 FQGNSA. CDR3 nucleotide sequence: TGTGCCAGCAGCTTAGTCCCTAGGGGGCTCGGGGCGCAGCTGTTTTTT. Translation gives CASSLVPRGLGAQLFF.

The V and J genes are TRBV19 and TRBJ1-2; no clear D gene. Trimming took off 8 bases at V and 1 base at J, with 11 bases between the two ends. CDR1 and CDR2 (germline): LNHDA, SQIVND (reference sequence). There are 13 residues in the CDR3. CDR3 DNA sequence: TGTGCCAGTTCCGCACGGAGTAACTATGGCTACACCTTC. It encodes CASSARSNYGYTF.

The rearrangement links TRBV19 to TRBJ1-1, with D possibly being TRBD1 (6 bases). Germline V CDR1 and CDR2: LNHDA, SQIVND (reference sequence). The CDR3 consists of 17 residues. Trimming shortened V by 10 bases and J by 1 base, and 25 bases separated the two germline ends. In DNA, the CDR3 is TGTGCCACTCAACCCAGGCCAGGGGTAGGGGAGAACACTGAAGCTTTCTTT. Translation gives CATQPRPGVGENTEAFF.

The J gene is TRBJ1-2, the V gene TRBV28, with D hard to call. The V and J ends lost 6 bases and 8 bases respectively, with 22 bases between them. Germline V gene sequence: CDR1 MDHEN, CDR2 SYDVKM. This CDR3 region has 15 residues. Written as DNA, the CDR3 is TGTGCCAGCAGAAAATTTGGCCTTGCCTTTTGGGGCTACACCTTC. This sequence encodes CASRKFGLAFWGYTF.

This clone was found once. The rearrangement joins TRBV27 to TRBJ1-4; D gene ambiguous. V lost 6 bases and J 6 bases, leaving 8 bases between the germline ends. Germline lookup yields CDR1 MNHEY and CDR2 SMNVEV (reference sequence). The CDR3 runs 12 residues. This CDR3 is CASRARDEKLFF. The CDR3 bases are TGTGCCAGCAGGGCGAGGGATGAAAAACTGTTTTTT. The variable domain in full, completed from reference TRBV27 and TRBJ1-4, reads EAQVTQNPRYLITVTGKKLTVTCSQNMNHEYMSWYRQDPGLGLRQIYYSMNVEVTDKGDVPEGYKVSRKEKRNFPLILESPSPNQTSLYFCASRARDEKLFFGSGTQLSVL.

The chain joins TRBV25-1 to TRBJ2-7; D gene ambiguous. The V end was cut by 4 bases, the J end by 1 base, with 14 bases between. Germline-derived CDR1 and CDR2 are MGHDK and SYGVNS. CDR3 size: 15 residues. The CDR3 sequence is CASSGPGSQSYEQYF. CDR3 sequence (DNA): TGTGCCAGCAGTGGACCCGGGTCTCAATCCTACGAGCAGTACTTC.

A single count supports this clone. This chain joins TRBV4-1 and TRBJ1-1; D call uncertain. Germline V gene lookup returns CDR1 MGHRA and CDR2 YSYEKL. The CDR3 spans 13 residues. Trimming cost V 0 bases and J 5 bases, with 7 bases left between them. CDR3 protein: CASSQEALTEAFF. Written as DNA, the CDR3 is TGCGCCAGCAGCCAAGAAGCACTAACTGAAGCTTTCTTT.

This sequence joins TRBV29-1 and TRBJ1-5, with 10 bases lining up with TRBD1. This CDR3 contains 13 residues. From germline, CDR1 is SQVTM and CDR2 ANQGSEA. V lost 4 bases to trimming and J lost 6 bases; unmatched junction nucleotides: 3. The CDR3: CSVGQGAGQPQHF. Written as DNA, the CDR3 is TGCAGCGTTGGACAGGGGGCGGGTCAGCCCCAGCATTTT.

Notes on this clone: The junction shows a germline mismatch at one end, possibly a read error. The chain joins TRBV6-5 to TRBJ1-2; TRBD1 aligns across 8 bases. The CDR3 runs to 15 residues. CDR1 and CDR2 from the germline V gene are MNHEY and SVGAGI. CDR3 sequence reads: CASSYFSTGDYGYPF. CDR3 DNA sequence: TGTGCCAGCAGTTACTTTTCGACAGGGGACTATGGCTACCCCTTC.

The chain combines TRBV11-2 with TRBJ1-5, with TRBD1 identical over 7 bases. The ends lost 5 bases at V and 5 bases at J; junction bases unmatched: 6. CDR3 length: 14 amino acids. Germline CDR1 and CDR2: SGHAT and FQNNGV. CDR3 sequence (DNA): TGTGCCAGCAGCCTGACAGGGCAACATCAGCCCCAGCATTTT. Protein sequence: CASSLTGQHQPQHF.

This chain links TRBV19 with TRBJ2-4; 8 bases fit TRBD1. Germline lookup yields CDR1 LNHDA and CDR2 SQIVND (reference sequence). The junction had 13 bases not matched to a gene; V was cut back by 0 bases and J by 0 bases. CDR3 size: 20 residues. CDR3 sequence: CASSIDLRQGNPLAKNIQYF. CDR3 DNA sequence: TGTGCCAGTAGTATAGATCTGAGACAGGGGAACCCACTAGCCAAAAACATTCAGTACTTC.

This chain links TRBV7-3 with TRBJ2-1; 10 bases line up with TRBD1. CDR1 and CDR2 from the germline V gene are SGHTA and FQGTGA. The junction had 4 bases not matched to a gene; V was cut back by 4 bases and J by 7 bases. The CDR3 runs 14 residues. The CDR3 bases are TGTGCCAGCAGCTCCCGGGACAGGGGTAATGAGCAGTTCTTC. Translated: CASSSRDRGNEQFF.

This chain links TRBV27 with TRBJ2-5; possibly TRBD2 for D (6 bases). CDR3 size: 15 residues. Germline assignment: CDR1 MNHEY and CDR2 SMNVEV (reference sequence). Deletions cut 3 bases from V and 5 bases from J, with 16 bases between. The CDR3 region is CASSLSLALVETQYF. The CDR3 nucleotides are TGTGCCAGCAGTTTGAGCCTAGCGTTAGTGGAGACCCAGTACTTC.

V is TRBV7-9 and J is TRBJ2-5; 13 bases align to TRBD2. The J call may be faulty, since TRBJ2-7 better matches the DNA end. This CDR3 contains 15 residues. The germline CDR1 and CDR2 sequences are SEHNR and FQNEAQ (reference sequence). The CDR3 DNA follows: TGTGCCAGCAGGGACGGGACTAGCGGGGATTACGAGCAGTACTTC. This gives the protein CASRDGTSGDYEQYF.

This chain uses TRBV10-2 with TRBJ1-6, with TRBD1 matching over 12 bases. Per the germline V gene, CDR1 is WSHSY and CDR2 is SAAADI. V shed 2 bases, J shed 1 base, and the junction held 6 bases outside the gene matches. The CDR3 has 19 residues. Here the CDR3 reads CASSEAGTGGASYNSPLHF. CDR3 bases: TGCGCCAGCAGTGAGGCCGGGACAGGGGGCGCGTCCTATAATTCACCCCTCCACTTT.

The CDR3 coding sequence is TGTGCCAGCAGTTGGACTAGCGGGTACGAGCAGTACTTC. Protein sequence: CASSWTSGYEQYF. The chain uses TRBV6-1 and TRBJ2-7; 11 nucleotides align to TRBD2. The CDR3 contains 13 residues. The J segment lost 4 bases and the V segment lost 5 bases, leaving 1 base of the junction unmatched. Germline CDR1 and CDR2: MNHNS and SASEGT.

V is TRBV7-3 and J is TRBJ2-1; a weak D match, TRBD2 (6 bases). Germline V gene sequence: CDR1 SGHTA, CDR2 FQGTGA. This CDR3 spans 16 amino acids. Trimming left V 8 bases short and J 4 bases short, with 21 bases between. This CDR3 is CASFAMRRDAYNEQFF. CDR3 coding DNA: TGTGCCAGCTTCGCCATGAGGCGGGACGCGTACAATGAGCAGTTCTTC.

The chain combines TRBV20-1 with TRBJ1-1; D may be TRBD1 (5 bases). The CDR3 has 11 residues. CDR1 DFQATT and CDR2 SNEGSKA come from the germline V gene (reference sequence). Trimming pared 7 bases from V and 6 bases from J, leaving 12 bases between. CDR3 region: CSVPGAAEAFF. The DNA for the CDR3 is TGCAGTGTTCCTGGGGCGGCTGAAGCTTTCTTT.

There are a few counts of this clone. V gene TRBV19 combines with J gene TRBJ2-5, with D perhaps matching TRBD1 (5 bases). The CDR3 is 13 residues long. Germline CDR1 reads LNHDA; CDR2 reads SQIVND (reference sequence). V lost 8 bases, J lost 2 bases, and 12 bases lay in between. In DNA, the CDR3 is TGTGCCAGTGGTGACAGAAGTCAAGAGACCCAGTACTTC. Its translation: CASGDRSQETQYF. Filled out from reference TRBV19 and TRBJ2-5, the complete variable domain reads DGGITQSPKYLFRKEGQNVTLSCEQNLNHDAMYWYRQDPGQGLRLIYYSQIVNDFQKGDIAEGYSVSREKKESFPLTVTSAQKNPTAFYLCASGDRSQETQYFGPGTRLLVL.

The chain has TRBV7-9 and TRBJ2-6; maybe TRBD1 (6 bases). The germline V and J ends were trimmed by 7 bases and 0 bases, with 16 bases remaining between them. This CDR3 has 17 amino acids. The V gene's germline CDR1 is SEHNR and CDR2 FQNEAQ (reference sequence). CDR3 amino acids: CASTLHRVGSGANVLTF. Written as DNA, the CDR3 is TGTGCCAGCACGCTACACAGGGTCGGCTCTGGGGCCAACGTCCTGACTTTC. Together with reference TRBV7-9 and TRBJ2-6, the CDR3 gives the full variable domain: DTGVSQNPRHKITKRGQNVTFRCDPISEHNRLYWYRQTLGQGPEFLTYFQNEAQLEKSRLLSDRFSAERPKGSFSTLEIQRTEQGDSAMYLCASTLHRVGSGANVLTFGAGSRLTVL.

The chain carries TRBV11-2 and TRBJ1-6; D may be TRBD1 (6 bases). The length of the CDR3 is 14 residues. Trimming took 2 bases from V and 7 from J, leaving 9 bases between them. CDR1 and CDR2 from the germline V gene are SGHAT and FQNNGV. CDR3 coding DNA: TGTGCCAGCAGCTTAACAGGGTGGAATTCACCCCTCCACTTT. This codes for CASSLTGWNSPLHF.

The chain has TRBV18 and TRBJ2-1; D is possibly TRBD2 (6 bases). The CDR3 spans 15 residues. V lost 4 bases to trimming and J lost 4 bases, with 14 bases between them. Germline CDR1 KGHSH, CDR2 LQKENI. This CDR3 reads CASSLAGTPYNEQFF. The CDR3 nucleotides read TGTGCCAGCTCACTCGCGGGGACTCCTTACAATGAGCAGTTCTTC.

The rearrangement joins TRBV9 to TRBJ2-3; possible D gene TRBD2, 6 bases. This CDR3 region has 16 residues. V lost 0 bases and J lost 0, with 11 bases in between. Germline-derived CDR1 and CDR2 are SGDLS and YYNGEE. CDR3 region: CASSVDSGRSTDTQYF. Written as DNA, the CDR3 is TGTGCCAGCAGCGTAGACAGCGGGCGGAGCACAGATACGCAGTATTTT.

The chain joins TRBV7-8 to TRBJ2-7; 10 positions match TRBD1. The V and J ends lost 4 bases and 6 bases, in that order; junction bases with no gene match: 6. This CDR3 has 14 residues. From germline, CDR1 is SGHVS and CDR2 FQNEAQ. The CDR3 is CASSSGTGVREQYF. CDR3 nucleotides: TGTGCCAGCAGCTCCGGGACAGGGGTACGCGAGCAGTACTTC.

This clone was counted a few times. The J gene is TRBJ1-3, the V gene TRBV30, with D tentatively TRBD1 (6 bases). The CDR3 consists of 13 residues. Trimming shortened V by 7 bases and J by 1 base, and 11 bases separated the two germline ends. The V gene's germline CDR1 is GTSNPN and CDR2 SVGIG (reference sequence). The CDR3 DNA sequence: TGTGCCTATCAAGGGGGATCTGGAAACACCATATATTTT. Residues: CAYQGGSGNTIYF.

The rearrangement joins TRBV5-1 to TRBJ2-3, with D possibly TRBD2 on 6 matching bases. This CDR3 is 15 amino acids long. V was shortened by 4 bases and J by 0 bases, with 12 bases between the two germline ends. Germline V gene data show CDR1 as SGHRS and CDR2 as YFSETQ. The CDR3, as DNA: TGCGCCAGCAGCGCGATCGGGACTAGCACAGATACGCAGTATTTT. This codes for CASSAIGTSTDTQYF.

Only a few counts were recorded for this clone. The V gene is TRBV19, the J gene TRBJ1-4, with 7 positions matching TRBD1. The CDR3 runs to 16 residues. The V gene end was trimmed by 9 bases and the J gene end by 0 bases; junction bases not matched to a gene: 10. Germline V gives CDR1 LNHDA, CDR2 SQIVND (reference sequence). CDR3 loop: CASLQGPSATNEKLFF. The CDR3 region has the DNA TGTGCCAGCCTACAGGGGCCATCGGCAACTAATGAAAAACTGTTTTTT.

This clone was detected once. The chain links TRBV30 to TRBJ1-4, with D tentatively TRBD1 (6 bases). CDR1 and CDR2 (germline): GTSNPN, SVGIG (reference sequence). This CDR3 spans 13 amino acids. The V end lost 7 bases, the J end lost 4 bases, and 13 bases lay between the germline ends. The CDR3 DNA is TGTGCCTTTCCGGACAGAGGTAATGAAAAACTGTTTTTT. It encodes CAFPDRGNEKLFF.